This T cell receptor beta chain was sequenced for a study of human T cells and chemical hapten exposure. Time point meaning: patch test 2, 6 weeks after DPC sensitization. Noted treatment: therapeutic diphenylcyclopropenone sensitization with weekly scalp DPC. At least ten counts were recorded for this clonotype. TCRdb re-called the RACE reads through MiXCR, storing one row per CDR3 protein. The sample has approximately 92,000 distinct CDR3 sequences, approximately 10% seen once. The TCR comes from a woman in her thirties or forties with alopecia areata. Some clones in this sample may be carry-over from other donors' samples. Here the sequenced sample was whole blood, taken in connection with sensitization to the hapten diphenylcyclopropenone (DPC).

The CDR3: CAWGYGDSNEKLFF. CDR3 DNA sequence: TGTGCCTGGGGTTACGGCGATTCTAATGAAAAACTGTTTTTT. The rearrangement joins TRBV30 to TRBJ1-4; no clear D gene. V was shortened by 5 bases and J by 3 bases, with 13 bases between the two germline ends. Germline loops: CDR1 GTSNPN, CDR2 SVGIG (reference sequence). The CDR3 spans 14 residues.